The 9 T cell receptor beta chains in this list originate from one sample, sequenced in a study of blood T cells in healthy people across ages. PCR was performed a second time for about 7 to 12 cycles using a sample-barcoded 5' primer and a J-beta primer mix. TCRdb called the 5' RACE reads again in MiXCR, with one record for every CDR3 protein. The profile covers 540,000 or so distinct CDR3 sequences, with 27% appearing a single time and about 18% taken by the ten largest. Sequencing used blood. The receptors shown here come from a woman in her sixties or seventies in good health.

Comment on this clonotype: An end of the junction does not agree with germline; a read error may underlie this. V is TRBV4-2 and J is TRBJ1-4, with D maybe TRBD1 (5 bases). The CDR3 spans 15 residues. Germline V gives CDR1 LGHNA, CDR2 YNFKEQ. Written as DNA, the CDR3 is TGTGCCAGCAGCCACTCCAGGGCAACTAATGAAAAACTGCTTTTT. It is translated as CASSHSRATNEKLLF.

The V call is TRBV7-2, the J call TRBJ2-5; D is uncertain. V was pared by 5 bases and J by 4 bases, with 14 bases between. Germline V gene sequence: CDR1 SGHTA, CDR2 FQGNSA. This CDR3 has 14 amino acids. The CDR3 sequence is CASSPSGERETQYF. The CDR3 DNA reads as TGTGCCAGCAGCCCCTCGGGTGAGAGAGAGACCCAGTACTTC.

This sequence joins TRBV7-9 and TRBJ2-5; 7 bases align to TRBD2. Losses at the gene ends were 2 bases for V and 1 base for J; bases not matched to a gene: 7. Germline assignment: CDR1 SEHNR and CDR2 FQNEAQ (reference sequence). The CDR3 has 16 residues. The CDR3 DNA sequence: TGTGCCAGCAGCTTATTCCCGGGGGGAGCCCAAGAGACCCAGTACTTC. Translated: CASSLFPGGAQETQYF.

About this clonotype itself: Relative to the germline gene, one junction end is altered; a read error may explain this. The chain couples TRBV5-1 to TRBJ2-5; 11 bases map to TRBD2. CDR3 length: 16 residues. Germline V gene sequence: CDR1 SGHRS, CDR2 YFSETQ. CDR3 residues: CASSARSGGAQEAQYF. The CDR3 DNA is TGCGCCAGCAGCGCCCGTAGCGGGGGGGCGCAAGAGGCCCAGTACTTC.

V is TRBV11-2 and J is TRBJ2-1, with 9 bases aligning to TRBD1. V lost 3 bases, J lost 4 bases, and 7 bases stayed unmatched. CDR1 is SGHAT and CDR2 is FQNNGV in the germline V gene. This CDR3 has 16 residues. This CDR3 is CASSLAGTGIYNEQFF. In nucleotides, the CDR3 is TGTGCCAGCAGCTTGGCCGGGACAGGGATTTACAATGAGCAGTTCTTC.

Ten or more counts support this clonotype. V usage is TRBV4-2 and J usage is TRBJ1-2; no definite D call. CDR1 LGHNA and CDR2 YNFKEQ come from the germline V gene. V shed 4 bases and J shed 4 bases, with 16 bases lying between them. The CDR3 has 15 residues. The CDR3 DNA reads TGTGCCAGCAGCCCCCTAGGGCAGGACTTCTATGGCTACACCTTC. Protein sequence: CASSPLGQDFYGYTF.

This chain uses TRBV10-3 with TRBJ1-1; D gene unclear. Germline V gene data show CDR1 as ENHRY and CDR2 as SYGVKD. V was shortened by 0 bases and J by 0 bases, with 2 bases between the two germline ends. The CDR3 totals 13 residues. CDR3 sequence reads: CAISESVNTEAFF. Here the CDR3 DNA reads TGTGCCATCAGTGAGTCAGTGAACACTGAAGCTTTCTTT.

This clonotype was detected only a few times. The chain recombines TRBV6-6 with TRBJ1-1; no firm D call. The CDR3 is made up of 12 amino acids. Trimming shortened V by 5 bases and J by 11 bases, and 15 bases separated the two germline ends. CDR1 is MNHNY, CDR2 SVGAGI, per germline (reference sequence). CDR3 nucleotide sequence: TGTGCCAGCAGTCCGGACCGTTCTAGGGCTTTCTTT. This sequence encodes CASSPDRSRAFF.

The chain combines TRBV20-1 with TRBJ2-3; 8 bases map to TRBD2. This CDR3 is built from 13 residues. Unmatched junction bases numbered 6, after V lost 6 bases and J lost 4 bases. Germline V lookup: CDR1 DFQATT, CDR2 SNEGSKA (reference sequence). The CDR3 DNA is TGCAGTGCGCCCCGGGGGGGGTCAGATACGCAGTATTTT. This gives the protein CSAPRGGSDTQYF.